A selection of T cell receptor beta chains follows, all from one sample in a study of T cell repertoires in ileal Crohn's disease. Only in-frame clones appear in the TCRdb table, and some are missing; sequencing was by immunoSEQ multiplex PCR. Among approximately 13,000 clones listed, around 69% were seen once. The sample taken for sequencing was ileal tissue. These receptor sequences come from an adult with Crohn's disease. CDR3s include the opening cysteine and the closing phenylalanine or tryptophan. The order of the fields is V gene, J gene, D gene, clone size, CDR3 protein, CDR3 DNA. The D gene is left open where the match is weak. Not every row has a clone size; where given, it reads once, few, many or a size class.

TRBV23-1	TRBJ2-1	TRBD1	-	CASSHCDRGPHSYNEQFF	TGCGCCAGCAGTCATTGTGACAGGGGGCCACACTCCTACAATGAGCAGTTCTTC
TRBV7-2	TRBJ1-2	-	-	CASSPADYGYTF	TGTGCCAGCAGCCCCGCGGATTATGGCTACACCTTC
TRBV11-2	TRBJ1-4	-	-	CASSPYGVTNEKLFF	TGTGCCAGCAGCCCTTACGGAGTAACTAATGAAAAACTGTTTTTT
TRBV10-2	TRBJ2-1	-	-	CASSERGTYNEQFF	TGCGCCAGCAGTGAAAGGGGGACCTACAATGAGCAGTTCTTC
TRBV6-1	TRBJ1-5	-	-	CASSSTWGINQPQHF	TGTGCCAGCAGTTCCACCTGGGGGATCAATCAGCCCCAGCATTTT
TRBV9	TRBJ1-6	-	-	CASSVVGSNSPLHF	TGTGCCAGCAGCGTAGTGGGCAGTAATTCACCCCTCCACTTT
TRBV28	TRBJ1-1	TRBD1	few	CASSLPDRGHAFF	TGTGCCAGCAGTTTACCCGACAGGGGGCATGCTTTCTTT
TRBV5-1	TRBJ1-2	-	-	CASSFSGADYGYTF	TGCGCCAGCAGCTTCTCGGGGGCCGACTATGGCTACACCTTC
TRBV6-5	TRBJ2-7	-	-	CASSSRGLTYEQYF	TGTGCCAGCAGTTCACGGGGTTTAACCTACGAGCAGTACTTC
TRBV27	TRBJ2-7	-	-	CASSLVRDISYGQYF	TGTGCCAGCAGTTTAGTCCGGGACATATCCTACGGGCAGTACTTC
TRBV11-2	TRBJ2-5	-	few	CASLQRGDAQETQYF	TGTGCCAGCCTCCAAAGGGGGGATGCCCAAGAGACCCAGTACTTC
TRBV7-8	TRBJ2-7	-	-	CASTRTGTNSYEQYF	TGTGCCAGCACTAGGACAGGGACTAACTCCTACGAGCAGTACTTC
TRBV7-9	TRBJ2-1	TRBD1	medium-sized	CASSTDRGLYNEQFF	TGTGCCAGCAGCACCGACAGGGGCCTATACAATGAGCAGTTCTTC
TRBV2	TRBJ1-3	-	few	CASSRLSGNTIYF	TGTGCCAGCAGCAGACTCTCTGGAAACACCATATATTTT
TRBV11-3	TRBJ2-3	-	few	CASSLDGGTDTQYF	TGTGCCAGCAGCTTAGACGGGGGCACAGATACGCAGTATTTT
TRBV6-1	TRBJ1-1	-	-	CASSELGGTGTEAFF	TGTGCCAGCAGTGAACTCGGGGGGACGGGCACTGAAGCTTTCTTT
TRBV7-7	TRBJ2-7	-	-	CASSPQRGHEQYF	TGTGCTAGCAGCCCACAAAGGGGCCACGAGCAGTACTTC
TRBV19	TRBJ1-6	-	-	CASSIERYNSPLHF	TGTGCCAGTAGTATAGAAAGATATAATTCACCCCTCCACTTT
TRBV6-1	TRBJ1-1	-	-	CASSDKRKAFF	TGTGCCAGCAGTGATAAGAGGAAAGCTTTCTTT
TRBV18	TRBJ1-1	-	-	CASSPRAGENTEAFF	TGTGCCAGCTCACCACGCGCAGGGGAGAACACTGAAGCTTTCTTT
TRBV5-1	TRBJ2-7	-	-	CASTGQNEQYF	TGCGCCAGCACCGGACAGAACGAGCAGTACTTC
TRBV7-9	TRBJ1-5	-	-	CASSISGTELDQPQHF	TGTGCCAGCAGCATATCCGGGACCGAGCTGGATCAGCCCCAGCATTTT
TRBV5-1	TRBJ2-5	TRBD2	-	CASSLGLAGGQETQYF	TGCGCCAGCAGCTTGGGACTAGCGGGGGGACAAGAGACCCAGTACTTC